The present T cell receptor beta chain was sequenced within a study of shared clonotypes between healthy human individuals. CD45RO-negative CD8 cells positively selected for CCR7 made up the naive population, which excluded terminally differentiated effector memory CD45RA+ cells. A deep-level run was used for the assay. Researchers divided each subset's genomic DNA evenly across several immunoSEQ plates. Only in-frame clones appear in the TCRdb table, and some are missing; sequencing was by immunoSEQ multiplex PCR. Of over 2 million clones listed, approximately 94% are singletons. This CDR3 spans 13 amino acids. CDR1 SGDLS and CDR2 YYNGEE come from the germline V gene. V lost 0 bases and J 7 bases, leaving 11 bases between the germline ends.

This chain links TRBV9 with TRBJ2-7; D is possibly TRBD2 (6 bases). This sequence was found in a man younger than 30 in good health. The sample taken for sequencing was naive CD8+ T cells sorted from blood. The CDR3 region is CASSVDVGGEQYF. The CDR3 nucleotides are TGTGCCAGCAGCGTAGATGTGGGAGGAGAGCAGTACTTC. Supplemented by reference TRBV9 and TRBJ2-7, the full variable domain reads DSGVTQTPKHLITATGQRVTLRCSPRSGDLSVYWYQQSLDQGLQFLIQYYNGEERAKGNILERFSAQQFPDLHSELNLSSLELGDSALYFCASSVDVGGEQYFGPGTRLTVT.